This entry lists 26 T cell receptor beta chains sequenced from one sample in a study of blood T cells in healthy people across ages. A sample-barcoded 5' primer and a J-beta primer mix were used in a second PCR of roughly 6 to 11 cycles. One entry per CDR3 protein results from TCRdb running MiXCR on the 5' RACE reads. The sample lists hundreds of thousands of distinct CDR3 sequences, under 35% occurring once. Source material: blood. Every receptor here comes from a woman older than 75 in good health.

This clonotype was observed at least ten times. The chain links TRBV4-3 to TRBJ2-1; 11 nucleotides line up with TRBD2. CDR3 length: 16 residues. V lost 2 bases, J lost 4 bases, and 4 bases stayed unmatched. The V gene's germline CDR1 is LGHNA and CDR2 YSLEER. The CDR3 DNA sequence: TGCGCCAGCAGCCAAAGTACTAGCGGGGGTTACAATGAGCAGTTCTTC. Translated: CASSQSTSGGYNEQFF.

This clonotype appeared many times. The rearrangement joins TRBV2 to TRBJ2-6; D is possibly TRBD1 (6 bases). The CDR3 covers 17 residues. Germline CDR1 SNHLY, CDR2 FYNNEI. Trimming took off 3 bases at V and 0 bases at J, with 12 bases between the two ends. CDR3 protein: CASSEAGVSSGANVLTF. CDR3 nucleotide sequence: TGTGCCAGCAGTGAGGCAGGGGTATCCTCTGGGGCCAACGTCCTGACTTTC.

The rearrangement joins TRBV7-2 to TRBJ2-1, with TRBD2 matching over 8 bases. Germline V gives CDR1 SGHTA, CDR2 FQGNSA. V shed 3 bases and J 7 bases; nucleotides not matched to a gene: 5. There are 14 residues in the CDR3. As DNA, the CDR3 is TGTGCCAGCAGCTTGGGACTAGAATCTAATGAGCAGTTCTTC. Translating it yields CASSLGLESNEQFF.

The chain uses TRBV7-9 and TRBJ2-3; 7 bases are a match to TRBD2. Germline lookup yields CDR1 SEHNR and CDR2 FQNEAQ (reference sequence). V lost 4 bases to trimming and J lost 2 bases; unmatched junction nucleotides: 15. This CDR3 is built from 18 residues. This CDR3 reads CASSSGSGDQPNTDTQYF. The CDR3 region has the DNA TGTGCCAGCAGCTCAGGCAGCGGGGACCAGCCTAACACAGATACGCAGTATTTT.

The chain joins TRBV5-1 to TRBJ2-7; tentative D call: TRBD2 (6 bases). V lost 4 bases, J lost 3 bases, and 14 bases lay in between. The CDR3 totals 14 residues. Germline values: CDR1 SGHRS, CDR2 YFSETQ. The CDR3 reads CASSANGSIYEQYF. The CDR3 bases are TGCGCCAGCAGCGCTAACGGGAGTATCTACGAGCAGTACTTC.

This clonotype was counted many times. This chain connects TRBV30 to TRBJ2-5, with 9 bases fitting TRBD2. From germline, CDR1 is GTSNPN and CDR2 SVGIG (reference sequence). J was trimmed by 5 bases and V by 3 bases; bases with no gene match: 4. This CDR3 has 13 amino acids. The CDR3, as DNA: TGTGCCTGGAGCCCTAGCGGGGCGGAGACCCAGTACTTC. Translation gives CAWSPSGAETQYF.

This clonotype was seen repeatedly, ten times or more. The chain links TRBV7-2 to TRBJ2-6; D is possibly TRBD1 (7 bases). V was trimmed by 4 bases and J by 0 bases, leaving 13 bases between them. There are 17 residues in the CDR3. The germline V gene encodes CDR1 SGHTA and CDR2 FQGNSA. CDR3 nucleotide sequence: TGTGCCAGCAGCTCGGGCAGGGGGGACTCTGGGGCCAACGTCCTGACTTTC. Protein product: CASSSGRGDSGANVLTF.

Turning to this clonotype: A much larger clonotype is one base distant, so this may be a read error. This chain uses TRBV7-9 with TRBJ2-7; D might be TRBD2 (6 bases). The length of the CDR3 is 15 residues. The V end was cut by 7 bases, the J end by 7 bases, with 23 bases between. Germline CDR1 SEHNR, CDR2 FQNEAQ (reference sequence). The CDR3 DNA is TGTGCCAGCACCCAGGAGGGAGGAGGATACAATGAGCAGTACTTC. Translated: CASTQEGGGYNEQYF. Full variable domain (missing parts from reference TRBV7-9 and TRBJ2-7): DTGVSQNPRHKITKRGQNVTFRCDPISEHNRLYWYRQTLGQGPEFLTYFQNEAQLEKSRLLSDRFSAERPKGSFSTLEIQRTEQGDSAMYLCASTQEGGGYNEQYFGPGTRLTVT.

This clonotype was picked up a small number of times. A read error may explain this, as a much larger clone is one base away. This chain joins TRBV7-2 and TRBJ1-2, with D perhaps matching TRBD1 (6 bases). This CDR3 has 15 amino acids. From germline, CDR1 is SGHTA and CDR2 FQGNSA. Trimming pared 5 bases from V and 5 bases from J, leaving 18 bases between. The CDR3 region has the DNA TGTGCCAGCAGCCCAGGGGACTCCTTCCGATATGGCTACACCTTC. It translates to CASSPGDSFRYGYTF.

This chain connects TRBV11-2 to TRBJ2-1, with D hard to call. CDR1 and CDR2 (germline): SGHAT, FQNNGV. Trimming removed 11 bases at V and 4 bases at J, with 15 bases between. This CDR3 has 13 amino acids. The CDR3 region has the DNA TGTGCCGGCGAGGCTTTGGGGTACAATGAGCAGTTCTTC. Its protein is CAGEALGYNEQFF.

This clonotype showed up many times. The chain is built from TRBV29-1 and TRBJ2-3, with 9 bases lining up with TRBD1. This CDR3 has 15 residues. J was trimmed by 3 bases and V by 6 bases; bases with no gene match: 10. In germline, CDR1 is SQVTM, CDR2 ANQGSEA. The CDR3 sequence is CSVTGGESSTDTQYF. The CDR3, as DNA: TGCAGCGTAACAGGGGGCGAGAGTAGTACAGATACGCAGTATTTT.

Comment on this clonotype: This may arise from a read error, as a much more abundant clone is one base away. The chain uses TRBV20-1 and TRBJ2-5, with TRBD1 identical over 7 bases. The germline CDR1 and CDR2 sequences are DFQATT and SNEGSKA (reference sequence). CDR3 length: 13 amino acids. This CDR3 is CSKTGARQETRYF. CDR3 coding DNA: TGCAGCAAAACAGGGGCGCGCCAAGAGACCCGGTACTTC.

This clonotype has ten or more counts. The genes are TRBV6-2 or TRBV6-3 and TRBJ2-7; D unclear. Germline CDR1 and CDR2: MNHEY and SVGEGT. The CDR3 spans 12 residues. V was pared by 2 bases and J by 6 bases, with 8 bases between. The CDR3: CASSYGLGEQYF. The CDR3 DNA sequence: TGTGCCAGCAGTTACGGGTTAGGCGAGCAGTACTTC.

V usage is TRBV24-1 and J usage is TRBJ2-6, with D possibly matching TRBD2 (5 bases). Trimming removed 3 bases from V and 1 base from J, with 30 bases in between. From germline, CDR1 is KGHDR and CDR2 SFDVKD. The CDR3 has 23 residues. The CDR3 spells CATSDPNQLPSETKQSGANVLTF. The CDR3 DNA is TGTGCCACCAGTGATCCGAATCAACTCCCTTCCGAGACTAAGCAGTCTGGGGCCAACGTCCTGACTTTC.

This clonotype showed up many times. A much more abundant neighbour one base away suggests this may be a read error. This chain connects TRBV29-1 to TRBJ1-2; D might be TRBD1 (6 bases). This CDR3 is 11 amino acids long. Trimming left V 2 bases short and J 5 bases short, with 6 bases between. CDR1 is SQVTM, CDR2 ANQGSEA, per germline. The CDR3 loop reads CSVERGYGYTF. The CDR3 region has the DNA TGCAGCGTTGAAAGGGGGTATGGCTACACCTTC.

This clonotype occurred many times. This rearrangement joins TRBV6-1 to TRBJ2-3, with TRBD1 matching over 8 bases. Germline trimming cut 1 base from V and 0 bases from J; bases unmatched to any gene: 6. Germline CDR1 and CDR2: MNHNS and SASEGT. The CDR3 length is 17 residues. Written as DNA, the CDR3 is TGTGCCAGCAGTGAAGTCGGACAGGGTCGAAGCACAGATACGCAGTATTTT. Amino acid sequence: CASSEVGQGRSTDTQYF.

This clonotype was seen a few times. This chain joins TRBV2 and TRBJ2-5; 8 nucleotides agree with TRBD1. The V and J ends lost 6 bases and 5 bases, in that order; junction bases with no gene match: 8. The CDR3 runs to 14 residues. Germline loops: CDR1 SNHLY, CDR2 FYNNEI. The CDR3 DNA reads TGTGCCAGCAGGGATTCCAGGGGGCGGGAGACCCAGTACTTC. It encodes CASRDSRGRETQYF.

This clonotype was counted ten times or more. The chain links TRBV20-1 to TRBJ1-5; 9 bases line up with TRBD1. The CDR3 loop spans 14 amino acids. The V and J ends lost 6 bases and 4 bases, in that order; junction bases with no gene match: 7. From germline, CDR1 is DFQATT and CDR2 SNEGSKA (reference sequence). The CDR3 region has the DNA TGCAGTGCGTCACAGGGGGCTGGGAATCAGCCCCAGCATTTT. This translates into CSASQGAGNQPQHF.

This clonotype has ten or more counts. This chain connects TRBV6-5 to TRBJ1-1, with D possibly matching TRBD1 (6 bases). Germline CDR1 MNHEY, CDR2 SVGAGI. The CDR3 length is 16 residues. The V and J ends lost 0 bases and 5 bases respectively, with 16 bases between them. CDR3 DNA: TGTGCCAGCAGTTACTCGGGGGCAGGGAGAAGGACTGAAGCTTTCTTT. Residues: CASSYSGAGRRTEAFF.

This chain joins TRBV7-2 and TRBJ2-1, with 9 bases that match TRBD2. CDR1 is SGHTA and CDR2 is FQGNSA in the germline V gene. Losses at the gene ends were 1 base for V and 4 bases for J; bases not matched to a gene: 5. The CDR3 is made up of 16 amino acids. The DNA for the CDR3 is TGTGCCAGCAGCTTAGGAGGCGGGAGGGAGTACAATGAGCAGTTCTTC. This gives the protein CASSLGGGREYNEQFF.

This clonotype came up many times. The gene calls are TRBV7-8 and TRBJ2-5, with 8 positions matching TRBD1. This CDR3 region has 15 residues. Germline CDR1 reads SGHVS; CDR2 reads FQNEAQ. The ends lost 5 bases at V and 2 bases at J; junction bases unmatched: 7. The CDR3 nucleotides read TGTGCCAGCAGCCAGGGACAGGCCCTACAAGAGACCCAGTACTTC. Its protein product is CASSQGQALQETQYF.

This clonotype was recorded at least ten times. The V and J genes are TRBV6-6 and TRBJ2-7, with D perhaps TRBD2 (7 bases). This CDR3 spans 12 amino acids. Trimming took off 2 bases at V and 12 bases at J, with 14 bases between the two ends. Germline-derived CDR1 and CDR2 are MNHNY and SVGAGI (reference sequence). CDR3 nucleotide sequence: TGTGCCAGCAGTTACGGAGGGGGGGCCTGGTACTTC. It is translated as CASSYGGGAWYF.

CDR3 region: CASSFFGETEAFF. The CDR3 DNA sequence: TGTGCCAGCAGTTTTTTCGGGGAGACTGAAGCTTTCTTT. The chain has TRBV12-3 or TRBV12-4 and TRBJ1-1, with D unresolved. Between the trimmed V and J ends, which lost 3 bases and 5 bases, there was a span of 10 bases. This CDR3 is 13 amino acids long.

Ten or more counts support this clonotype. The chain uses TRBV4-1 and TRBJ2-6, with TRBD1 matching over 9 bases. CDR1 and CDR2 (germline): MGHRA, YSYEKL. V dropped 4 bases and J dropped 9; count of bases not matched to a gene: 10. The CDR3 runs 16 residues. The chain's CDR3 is CASSRGGTGRDNVLTF. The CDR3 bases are TGCGCCAGCAGCCGAGGAGGGACAGGGAGAGACAACGTCCTGACTTTC.

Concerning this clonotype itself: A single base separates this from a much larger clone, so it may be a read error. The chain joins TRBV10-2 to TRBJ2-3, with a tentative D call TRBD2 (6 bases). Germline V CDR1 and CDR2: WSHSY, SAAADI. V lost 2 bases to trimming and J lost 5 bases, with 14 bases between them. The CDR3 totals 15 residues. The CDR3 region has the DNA TGCGCCAGCAGTGAGGACTTCCAGGAGGGAGATACGCAGTATTTT. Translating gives CASSEDFQEGDTQYF.

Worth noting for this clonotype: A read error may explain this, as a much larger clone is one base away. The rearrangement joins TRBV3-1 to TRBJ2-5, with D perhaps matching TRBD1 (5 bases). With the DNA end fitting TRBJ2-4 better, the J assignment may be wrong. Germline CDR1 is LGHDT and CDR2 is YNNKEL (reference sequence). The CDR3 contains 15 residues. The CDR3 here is CASSQGLAAKSIQYF. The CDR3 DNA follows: TGTGCCAGCAGCCAGGGGCTTGCGGCCAAAAGCATTCAGTACTTC.